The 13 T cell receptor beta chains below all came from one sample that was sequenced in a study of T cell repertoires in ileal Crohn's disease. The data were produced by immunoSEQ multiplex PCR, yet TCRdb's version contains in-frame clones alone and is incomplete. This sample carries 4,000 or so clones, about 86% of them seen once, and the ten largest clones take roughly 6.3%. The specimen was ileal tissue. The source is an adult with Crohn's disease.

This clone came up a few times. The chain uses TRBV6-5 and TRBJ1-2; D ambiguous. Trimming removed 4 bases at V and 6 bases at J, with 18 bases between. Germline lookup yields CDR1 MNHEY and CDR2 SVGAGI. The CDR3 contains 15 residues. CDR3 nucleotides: TGTGCCAGCAGTTCTCGAGGTATCTCGTGGGATGGCTACACCTTC. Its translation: CASSSRGISWDGYTF.

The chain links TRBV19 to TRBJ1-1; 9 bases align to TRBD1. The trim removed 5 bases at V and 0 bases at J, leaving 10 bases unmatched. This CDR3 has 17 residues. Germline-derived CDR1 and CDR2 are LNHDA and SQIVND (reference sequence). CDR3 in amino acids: CASSAGQGPFMNTEAFF. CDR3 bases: TGTGCCAGTAGTGCAGGACAGGGGCCCTTCATGAACACTGAAGCTTTCTTT.

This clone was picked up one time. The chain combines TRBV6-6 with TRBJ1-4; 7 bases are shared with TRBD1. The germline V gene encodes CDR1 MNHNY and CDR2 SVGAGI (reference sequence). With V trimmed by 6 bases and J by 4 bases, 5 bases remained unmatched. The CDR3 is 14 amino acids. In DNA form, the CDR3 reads TGTGCCAGCAGCGGGGACAGCCATAATGAAAAACTGTTTTTT. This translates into CASSGDSHNEKLFF.

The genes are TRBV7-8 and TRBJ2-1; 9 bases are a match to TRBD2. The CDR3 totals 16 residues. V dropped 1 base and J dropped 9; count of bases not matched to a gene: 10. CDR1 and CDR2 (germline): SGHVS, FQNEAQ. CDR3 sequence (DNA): TGTGCCAGCAGCTTAGTACCTAGCGGGGCCCCAAGTGAGCAGTTCTTC. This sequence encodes CASSLVPSGAPSEQFF. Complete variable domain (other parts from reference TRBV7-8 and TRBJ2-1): GAGVSQSPRYKVAKRGQDVALRCDPISGHVSLFWYQQALGQGPEFLTYFQNEAQLDKSGLPSDRFFAERPEGSVSTLKIQRTQQEDSAVYLCASSLVPSGAPSEQFFGPGTRLTVL.

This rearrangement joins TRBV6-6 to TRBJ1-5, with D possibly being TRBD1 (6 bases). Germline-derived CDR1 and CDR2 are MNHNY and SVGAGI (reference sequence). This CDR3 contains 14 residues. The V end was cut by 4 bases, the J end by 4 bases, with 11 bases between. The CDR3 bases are TGTGCCAGCAGTTGGGACACCCGAAATCAGCCCCAGCATTTT. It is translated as CASSWDTRNQPQHF.

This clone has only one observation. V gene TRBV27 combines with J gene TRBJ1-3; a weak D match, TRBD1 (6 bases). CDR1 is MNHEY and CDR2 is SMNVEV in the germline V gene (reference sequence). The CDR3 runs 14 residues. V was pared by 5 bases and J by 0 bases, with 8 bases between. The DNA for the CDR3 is TGTGCCAGCAGTAACAGGGTCTCTGGAAACACCATATATTTT. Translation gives CASSNRVSGNTIYF.

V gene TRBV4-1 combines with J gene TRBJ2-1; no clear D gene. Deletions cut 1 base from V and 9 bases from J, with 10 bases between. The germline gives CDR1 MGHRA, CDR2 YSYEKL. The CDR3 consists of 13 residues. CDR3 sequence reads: CASSQGYASEQFF. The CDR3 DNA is TGCGCCAGCAGCCAAGGTTATGCTAGTGAGCAGTTCTTC.

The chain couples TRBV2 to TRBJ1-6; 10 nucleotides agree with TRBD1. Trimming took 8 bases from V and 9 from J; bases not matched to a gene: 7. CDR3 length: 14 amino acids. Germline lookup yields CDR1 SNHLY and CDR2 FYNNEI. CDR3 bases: TGTGCCAGCGGACAGGGACAGGGGATTTCACCCCTCCACTTT. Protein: CASGQGQGISPLHF.

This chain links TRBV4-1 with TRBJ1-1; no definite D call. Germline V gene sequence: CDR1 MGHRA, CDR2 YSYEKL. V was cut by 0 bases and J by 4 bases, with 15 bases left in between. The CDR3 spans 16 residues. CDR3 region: CASSQDAGPLGTEAFF. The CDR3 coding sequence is TGCGCCAGCAGCCAAGATGCGGGTCCTCTGGGCACTGAAGCTTTCTTT.

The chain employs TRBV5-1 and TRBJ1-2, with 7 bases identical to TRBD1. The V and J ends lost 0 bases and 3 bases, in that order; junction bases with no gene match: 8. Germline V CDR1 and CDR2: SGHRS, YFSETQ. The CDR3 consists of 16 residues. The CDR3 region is CASSLEGRQGDYGYTF. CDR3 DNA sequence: TGCGCCAGCAGCTTGGAGGGTAGGCAGGGGGACTATGGCTACACCTTC.

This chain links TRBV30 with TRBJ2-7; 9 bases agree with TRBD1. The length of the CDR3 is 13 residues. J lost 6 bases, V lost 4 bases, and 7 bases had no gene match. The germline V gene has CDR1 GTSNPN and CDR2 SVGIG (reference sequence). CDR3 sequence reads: CAWTTGTGTEQYF. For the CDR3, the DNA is TGTGCCTGGACAACCGGGACAGGGACCGAGCAGTACTTC.

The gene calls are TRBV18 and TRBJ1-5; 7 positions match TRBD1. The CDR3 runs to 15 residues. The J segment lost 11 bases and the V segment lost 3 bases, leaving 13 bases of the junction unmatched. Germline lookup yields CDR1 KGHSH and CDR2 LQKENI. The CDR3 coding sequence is TGTGCCAGCTCACCTGGGGACAGCCCCTTAGGGGCCCAGCATTTT. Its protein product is CASSPGDSPLGAQHF.

The CDR3 loop reads CAWSISGPEAFF. As DNA, the CDR3 is TGTGCCTGGAGTATTAGTGGGCCTGAAGCTTTCTTT. The rearrangement links TRBV30 to TRBJ1-1; no definite D call. CDR3 length: 12 residues. V dropped 2 bases and J dropped 6 bases, with 10 bases sitting between them. CDR1 and CDR2 from the germline V gene are GTSNPN and SVGIG (reference sequence).